Listed below are T cell receptor beta chains from one sample, sequenced in a study of cytomegalovirus exposure and HLA in healthy donors. The table came from immunoSEQ multiplex PCR; TCRdb's copy has only in-frame clones and leaves some out. The sample consists of around 70,000 clones, approximately 79% of them appearing once. Source material: PBMCs. The receptors shown here come from a woman aged 40 to 50 in good health and CMV-seropositive. CDR3s leave out the opening cysteine and the closing phenylalanine or tryptophan. Fields, in order: V gene, J gene, CDR3 protein.

TRBV2,TRBJ2-3,ASSDPGLAGSTDTQY
TRBV6-1,TRBJ2-7,ASRGTFYEQY
TRBV6-1,TRBJ2-7,ASSVVQSYEQY
TRBV9,TRBJ1-5,ASSVDGEQPQH
TRBV6-6,TRBJ1-4,ASSYSQGWEKLF
TRBV9,TRBJ1-2,ASSVVPGGDYGYT
TRBV6-6,TRBJ2-7,AMAGQGAYEQY
TRBV4-1,TRBJ1-6,ASSQTGGADNSPLH
TRBV10-3,TRBJ1-2,AIRPGTDYGYT
TRBV11-2,TRBJ1-1,ASSLDRSTEAF
TRBV9,TRBJ2-1,ASGTGSIDEQF
TRBV9,TRBJ2-2,ASSVRGGVTGELF
TRBV4-1,TRBJ2-5,ASSLRHLSETQY
TRBV5-1,TRBJ1-1,ASSSIRGTLNTEAF
TRBV27,TRBJ1-5,ASSPLLGQRINQPQH
TRBV18,TRBJ1-1,ASSPLAGIMNTEAF
TRBV5-1,TRBJ1-2,ASSLDAGNYEYYGYT
TRBV7-3,TRBJ2-1,ASSLGTSGGVEQF
TRBV14,TRBJ2-7,ASSRNLGTATSYEQY
TRBV2,TRBJ2-7,ASSPGGFYEQY
TRBV30,TRBJ1-6,AWSGKGVSNSPLH
TRBV6-1,TRBJ2-3,ASSASGAGLSDTQY
TRBV30,TRBJ1-4,AWSPYTGSFDTNEKLF
TRBV5-1,TRBJ2-2,ASSLQGTGELF
TRBV7-9,TRBJ1-2,ASSSGQYDSGYT
TRBV7-2,TRBJ1-5,ASSLAGDGQPQH
TRBV7-3,TRBJ2-6,ASSFRSSRTVSSGANVLT
TRBV9,TRBJ2-7,ASSVVPGGEQY
TRBV27,TRBJ2-1,ASSFGLAGEDEQF
TRBV2,TRBJ2-2,ASSERGTLNTGELF
TRBV2,TRBJ2-2,ASSERNTGELF
TRBV7-3,TRBJ1-1,ASSFDRPGMGTEAF
TRBV19,TRBJ2-5,ASKVSGVGVETQY
TRBV10-1,TRBJ2-7,ASSRDTYEQY
TRBV19,TRBJ2-2,ASSDRDGAGELF
TRBV7-9,TRBJ2-7,ASSPTPGEQY
TRBV21-1,TRBJ1-1,ASSKAREPPSAEAF
TRBV7-7,TRBJ2-3,ASSSTGVGTDTQY
TRBV23-1,TRBJ2-7,ASSPTRDYEQY
TRBV30,TRBJ2-7,AWSVGGTAYEQY
TRBV7-8,TRBJ1-2,ASSLAVGQNHYGYT
TRBV2,TRBJ1-3,ASSELMEDKGNTIY
TRBV9,TRBJ1-5,ASSPRGNQPQH
TRBV19,TRBJ1-5,ASRGHRDNQPQH
TRBV11-2,TRBJ1-5,ASSLDWAVGQPQH
TRBV11-1,TRBJ2-7,ASSFTGGNYEQY
TRBV30,TRBJ2-7,ACHGVREQY
TRBV2,TRBJ1-3,ASREPGTGNTIY
TRBV2,TRBJ1-5,ASSLAENQPQH
TRBV6-5,TRBJ2-3,ASSYSRSADTQY
TRBV29-1,TRBJ1-2,SVEGYYGYT
TRBV6-1,TRBJ1-3,ASSEQGNANTIY
TRBV10-3,TRBJ2-7,AISGGSGGHEQY
TRBV5-4,TRBJ2-7,ASSDSGTGYEQY